This record covers a single TCR beta chain. What it binds is not known. This sample is drawn from a study of graft-versus-host responses after intestinal transplantation. Study details: The transplants performed in recipients were multivisceral, liver-intestinal, or isolated intestinal. Study findings and constraints: Investigators detected GvH clones in recipient marrow, with some emerging earlier in ileum or blood.

The CDR3 spans 12 residues. Germline CDR1 MNHNS, CDR2 SASEGT. V was pared by 9 bases and J by 2 bases, with 8 bases between. TCRdb keeps only in-frame clones here, not all; method: immunoSEQ multiplex PCR. Among some 46,000 clones listed, about 95% were seen once. The rearrangement joins TRBV6-1 to TRBJ1-5, with TRBD1 as a possible D gene (6 bases). Sequenced material: PBMCs, taken around 48 weeks after intestinal transplant. This receptor was identified in a human patient who received an intestinal transplant, so some T cells may come from the graft donor. CDR3 amino acids: CASWTGNQPQHF. The DNA of the CDR3 is TGTGCCAGTTGGACAGGCAATCAGCCCCAGCATTTT.